This T cell receptor (beta chain) was found in a study of OX40 agonist ivuxolimab in advanced cancers. Overall study: In this cohort, patients received ivuxolimab, an agonistic anti-OX40 (CD134) antibody.

Study-wide results and caveats: The specificity for antigen of the expanded peripheral T cells was not determined.

Sequencing used immunoSEQ multiplex PCR; TCRdb keeps in-frame clones, though not all of them. The table has just under 85,000 clones, 84% seen once. Note on this clone: The target antigen is unknown.

CDR1 is MDHEN, CDR2 SYDVKM, per germline. This CDR3 region has 14 residues. V dropped 4 bases and J dropped 9 bases, with 13 bases sitting between them. The rearrangement links TRBV28 to TRBJ1-6; D possibly corresponds to TRBD1 (6 bases). The origin of this receptor is an adult with an advanced solid tumor such as melanoma, head and neck, liver or kidney cancer. Sequenced material: CD4+ or CD8+ T cells sorted from blood, taken in a trial of the OX40 agonist ivuxolimab. This CDR3 is CASSSGQLTSPLHF. The CDR3 coding sequence is TGTGCCAGCAGTTCAGGACAGCTTACTTCACCCCTCCACTTT.